The rows below give T cell receptor beta chains drawn from one sample of a study of shared clonotypes between healthy human individuals. The data were produced by immunoSEQ multiplex PCR, yet TCRdb's version contains in-frame clones alone and is incomplete. The repertoire includes some 2 million clones, roughly 94% of them detected once, and 1.1% sits in the top ten. The sample comprised naive CD8+ T cells sorted from blood. These receptors were obtained from a man aged 18-30 years in good health. Both conserved end residues are part of each CDR3. D genes are given only for firm matches. Where a row states a size, it is once, few, many or the class of an expanded clone; other rows omit it.

d_gene	abundance	len	j_gene	v_gene	CDR3aa	CDR3nt
NA	NA	16	TRBJ1-4	TRBV19	CASSTTPGATNEKLFF	TGTGCCAGTAGTACCACCCCAGGAGCAACTAATGAAAAACTGTTTTTT
NA	NA	18	TRBJ2-1	TRBV27	CASSLSPGPGSSYNEQFF	TGTGCCAGCAGTTTGAGTCCCGGGCCGGGGAGCTCCTACAATGAGCAGTTCTTC
TRBD2	NA	14	TRBJ2-7	TRBV11-3	CASSRAGDYYEQYF	TGTGCCAGCAGCCGAGCGGGGGATTACTACGAGCAGTACTTC
TRBD1	NA	15	TRBJ1-2	TRBV7-2	CASSYWTGNLFGYTF	TGTGCCAGCAGCTATTGGACAGGAAACCTTTTTGGCTACACCTTC
NA	once	15	TRBJ1-5	TRBV2	CASSGLAISNQPQHF	TGTGCCAGCAGTGGGTTGGCCATTAGCAATCAGCCCCAGCATTTT
NA	NA	14	TRBJ2-2	TRBV28	CASSLVGDTGELFF	TGTGCCAGCAGTTTAGTAGGCGACACCGGGGAGCTGTTTTTT
NA	NA	12	TRBJ2-3	TRBV5-1	CASSFEWDTQYF	TGCGCCAGCAGCTTCGAGTGGGATACGCAGTATTTT
NA	NA	16	TRBJ2-1	TRBV19	CASSDTALAGDGCRFF	TGTGCCAGTAGCGACACAGCTCTGGCGGGTGACGGTTGTCGGTTCTTC
NA	NA	15	TRBJ2-7	TRBV5-1	CASSLLQVVTDEQYF	TGCGCCAGCAGCTTGTTGCAGGTGGTGACCGACGAGCAGTACTTC
TRBD1	NA	13	TRBJ2-7	TRBV11-2	CASSLDRDYEQYF	TGTGCCAGCAGCCTAGACAGGGACTACGAGCAGTACTTC
TRBD2	NA	17	TRBJ2-3	TRBV27	CASSFTSGGVDLDTQYF	TGTGCCAGCAGTTTCACTAGCGGGGGGGTAGATTTGGATACGCAGTATTTT
NA	NA	15	TRBJ2-5	TRBV9	CASSVDGGVTETQYF	TGTGCCAGCAGCGTAGACGGCGGGGTTACGGAGACCCAGTACTTC